A single sample is the source of the 9 T cell receptor beta chains below, sequenced in a study of cytomegalovirus exposure and HLA in healthy donors. The PCR was carried out with 60 Vbeta primers and 13 Jbeta primers. Produced via immunoSEQ multiplex PCR; TCRdb's table is partial and in-frame only. The sample carries around 80,000 clones, around 10% recorded once. The sequenced material came from PBMCs. These receptors all come from a man in his fifties or sixties in good health and CMV-seropositive.

This clone was observed a few times. The chain combines TRBV4-1 with TRBJ1-5; no firm D call. V lost 7 bases to trimming and J lost 5 bases, with 15 bases between them. Germline V gene sequence: CDR1 MGHRA, CDR2 YSYEKL. The CDR3 length is 14 residues. This chain's CDR3 is CASTDLPYDQPQHF. The CDR3 coding sequence is TGCGCCAGCACCGATCTCCCCTACGATCAGCCCCAGCATTTT.

This clone was picked up a small number of times. The gene calls are TRBV2 and TRBJ1-2, with TRBD1 matching over 9 bases. The CDR3 contains 15 residues. The V gene end was trimmed by 3 bases and the J gene end by 3 bases; junction bases not matched to a gene: 5. Looked up from germline, CDR1 is SNHLY and CDR2 is FYNNEI. The CDR3 protein is CASSEGRDRDYGYTF. CDR3 nucleotides: TGTGCCAGCAGTGAGGGGAGGGACAGGGACTATGGCTACACCTTC.

This clone was observed a handful of times. V is TRBV5-6 and J is TRBJ1-4; D gene unclear. The CDR3 sequence is 15 residues long. The V end was cut by 4 bases, the J end by 3 bases, with 13 bases between. In germline, CDR1 is SGHDT, CDR2 YYEEEE. The DNA for the CDR3 is TGTGCCAGCAGCCCCTCCGGTATTTCTAATGAAAAACTGTTTTTT. Amino acid sequence: CASSPSGISNEKLFF.

This clone was seen only a few times. V gene TRBV27 combines with J gene TRBJ1-1; the D gene is possibly TRBD1 (6 bases). Germline assignment: CDR1 MNHEY and CDR2 SMNVEV (reference sequence). The CDR3 extends over 13 amino acids. V was shortened by 5 bases and J by 2 bases, with 9 bases between the two germline ends. The CDR3 sequence is CASSHRDNTEAFF. In nucleotides, the CDR3 is TGTGCCAGCAGTCACAGGGATAACACTGAAGCTTTCTTT.

This rearrangement joins TRBV28 to TRBJ2-3; possibly TRBD2 for D (7 bases). From germline, CDR1 is MDHEN and CDR2 SYDVKM. V lost 8 bases, J lost 3 bases, and 15 bases lay in between. The CDR3 covers 14 residues. The CDR3 DNA is TGTGCCAGCGGGAGGGGGAGAGGGACAGATACGCAGTATTTT. It specifies CASGRGRGTDTQYF.

The sample holds a few counts of this clone. The CDR3, as DNA: TGTGCCAGCAGCACGACAGGGGGCAGGGAGACCCAGTACTTC. This encodes CASSTTGGRETQYF. V usage is TRBV5-4 and J usage is TRBJ2-5; 10 nucleotides agree with TRBD1. The CDR3 is made up of 14 amino acids. CDR1 SGHNT and CDR2 YYREEE come from the germline V gene (reference sequence). V lost 4 bases to trimming and J lost 5 bases; unmatched junction nucleotides: 5.

This clone has more than one count but fewer than ten. At one end the junction does not follow the germline gene, possibly because of a read error. Other DNA sequences in the same sample also yield this CDR3. The V gene is TRBV30, the J gene TRBJ2-3, with 13 bases that match TRBD2. The CDR3 is 18 residues long. Germline CDR1 reads GTSNPN; CDR2 reads SVGIG (reference sequence). CDR3 nucleotides: TGTGCCTGGAGTGGACTAGCGGGAGGCATCTTACGCACCGATACGAAGTATTTC. Translating it yields CAWSGLAGGILRTDTKYF.

V is TRBV6-5 and J is TRBJ1-3, with 8 bases fitting TRBD1. V dropped 2 bases and J dropped 2; count of bases not matched to a gene: 2. Germline V gives CDR1 MNHEY, CDR2 SVGAGI. CDR3 length: 15 residues. The CDR3 DNA follows: TGTGCCAGCAGTTACACGGACAGGGCTGGAAACACCATATATTTT. Protein sequence: CASSYTDRAGNTIYF.

The chain is built from TRBV5-4 and TRBJ1-1; D remains unclear. The CDR3 extends over 13 amino acids. Trimming removed 4 bases at V and 1 base at J, with 8 bases between. The V gene's germline CDR1 is SGHNT and CDR2 YYREEE (reference sequence). The CDR3 region is CASSPYSNTEAFF. CDR3 DNA sequence: TGTGCCAGCAGCCCTTATTCGAACACTGAAGCTTTCTTT.